The sample holds a few counts of the clone carrying this T cell receptor (beta chain). Time point reported: sample taken at primary tumor resection. Whole RNA obtained from tumor, nontumor lung or frozen PBMC underwent sequencing without sorting. This specimen belongs to a study of spatial heterogeneity in lung cancer. Individually, TCR cDNA molecules were each labelled with a unique molecular identifier. TCRdb re-analysed the 5' RACE reads in MiXCR, keeping a single row per CDR3 protein. Altogether approximately 81,000 distinct CDR3 sequences are present, approximately 12% being singletons, with the ten largest covering under 5.5%. The V end was cut by 4 bases, the J end by 0 bases, with 10 bases between. Per the germline V gene, CDR1 is SQVTM and CDR2 is ANQGSEA. This CDR3 contains 13 residues.

The sequence came from a male donor with early-stage non-small cell lung cancer. The material sequenced was PBMCs, taken at surgery. The rearrangement uses TRBV29-1 and TRBJ2-7, with D maybe TRBD1 (5 bases). The CDR3: CSVAPQGSYEQYF. For the CDR3, the DNA is TGCAGCGTTGCCCCTCAGGGCTCCTACGAGCAGTACTTC.